A selection of T cell receptor beta chains follows, all from one sample in a study of T cell changes during pregnancy in multiple sclerosis. Using immunoSEQ multiplex PCR, the repertoire was profiled, and TCRdb retains in-frame clones only, with some absent. The sample records approximately 37,000 clones, approximately 91% being singletons. The sequences come from CD8+ T cells from peripheral blood mononuclear cells, collected in the first trimester of pregnancy. These receptors all come from a female donor with multiple sclerosis, enrolled in a pregnancy study. Both conserved end residues are part of each CDR3. The D gene is left open where the match is weak. For some rows the clone size is stated as once, few or many, or as a class when expanded; others skip it.

d_call j_call v_call clone_size cdr3_aa cdr3_nt
TRBD1 TRBJ2-1 TRBV6-6 once CASSYSGTGYNEQFF TGTGCCAGCAGTTACTCCGGGACAGGCTACAATGAGCAGTTCTTC
TRBD1 TRBJ1-3 TRBV6-5 . CASSLGQGRNTIYF TGTGCCAGCAGTTTGGGACAGGGGAGGAACACCATATATTTT
TRBD1 TRBJ2-5 TRBV7-9 . CASSNMVRTGEETQYF TGTGCCAGCAGCAATATGGTGCGGACAGGAGAAGAGACCCAGTACTTC
. TRBJ1-5 TRBV5-1 . CASSVGGYSNQPQHF TGCGCCAGCAGCGTCGGGGGGTATAGCAATCAGCCCCAGCATTTT
. TRBJ1-2 TRBV5-1 . CASSLGGMDYTF TGCGCCAGCAGCTTGGGAGGGATGGACTACACCTTC
TRBD1 TRBJ1-4 TRBV7-9 . CASSGTDSTNEKLFF TGTGCCAGCAGCGGGACAGATTCAACTAATGAAAAACTGTTTTTT
TRBD2 TRBJ2-5 TRBV5-4 . CASSFPGTSKETQYF TGTGCCAGCAGCTTCCCCGGGACTAGTAAAGAGACCCAGTACTTC
TRBD1 TRBJ2-7 TRBV4-2 . CASSQDHGDSSYEQYF TGTGCCAGCAGCCAGGACCACGGGGACAGCTCCTACGAGCAGTACTTC
TRBD2 TRBJ2-1 TRBV5-4 . CASSGWGGSNYNEQFF TGTGCCAGCAGCGGATGGGGGGGGTCCAACTACAATGAGCAGTTCTTC
TRBD2 TRBJ2-2 TRBV9 . CASSGSGGAIFDTGELFF TGTGCCAGCAGCGGTAGCGGGGGGGCGATCTTTGACACCGGGGAGCTGTTTTTT
. TRBJ1-1 TRBV6-6 once CASSYPADTTNTEAFF TGTGCCAGCAGTTACCCGGCGGACACGACGAACACTGAAGCTTTCTTT
. TRBJ1-5 TRBV5-6 . CASSLLPSAQPQHF TGTGCCAGCAGCTTGCTACCAAGTGCCCAGCCCCAGCATTTT
. TRBJ1-5 TRBV6-1 once CASNLDRHSNQPQHF TGTGCCAGCAACCTCGACAGACATAGCAATCAGCCCCAGCATTTT
. TRBJ1-2 TRBV6-5 . CASSYSSGSLYGYTF TGTGCCAGCAGTTACTCTTCCGGGAGCCTATATGGCTACACCTTC
TRBD1 TRBJ2-1 TRBV9 . CASSARDRGPWGEQFF TGTGCCAGCAGCGCTCGGGACAGGGGGCCATGGGGTGAGCAGTTCTTC
. TRBJ2-7 TRBV7-2 . CASSGTGKGYEQYF TGTGCCAGCAGCGGAACAGGGAAGGGCTACGAGCAGTACTTC
. TRBJ2-7 TRBV1 . CTHWGGLSYEQYF TGCACCCATTGGGGGGGGCTCTCCTACGAGCAGTACTTC
TRBD2 TRBJ2-7 TRBV4-3 many CASSQDWSGGPREQYF TGCGCCAGCAGCCAAGATTGGAGCGGGGGCCCCAGGGAGCAGTACTTC
TRBD1 TRBJ1-4 TRBV5-5 . CASSLQGGTLAATNEKLFF TGTGCCAGCAGCTTGCAGGGGGGAACGTTGGCGGCAACTAATGAAAAACTGTTTTTT
. TRBJ2-6 TRBV5-6 . CASSPAGAGANVLTF TGTGCCAGCAGCCCTGCGGGTGCTGGGGCCAACGTCCTGACTTTC
TRBD1 TRBJ1-3 TRBV29-1 . CSVETALGRGPGNTIYF TGCAGCGTTGAAACAGCACTAGGCAGGGGGCCTGGAAACACCATATATTTT
. TRBJ2-5 TRBV19 . CASRSGGQETQYF TGTGCCAGCCGATCCGGGGGCCAAGAGACCCAGTACTTC
. TRBJ2-1 TRBV27 . CASSKSGPYNEQFF TGTGCCAGCAGTAAGAGCGGCCCCTACAATGAGCAGTTCTTC
TRBD1 TRBJ2-2 TRBV6-1 . CASRAMTGPGELFF TGTGCCAGCAGAGCGATGACAGGGCCCGGGGAGCTGTTTTTT
. TRBJ1-1 TRBV6-5 few CASSESAERTEAFF TGTGCCAGCAGTGAAAGCGCCGAGAGGACTGAAGCTTTCTTT
. TRBJ2-7 TRBV12-2 medium-sized CASRLGQSYEQYF TGTGCAAGTCGCTTAGGACAGAGCTACGAGCAGTACTTC
TRBD2 TRBJ2-3 TRBV4-2 few CASSQGMELAGEDTQYF TGTGCCAGCAGCCAAGGAATGGAACTAGCGGGGGAAGATACGCAGTATTTT
. TRBJ2-7 TRBV27 once CASSLSPLYEQYF TGTGCCAGCAGCCTCTCCCCCCTCTACGAGCAGTACTTC
TRBD1 TRBJ1-3 TRBV10-3 . CAISAWDRGQSGNTIYF TGTGCCATCAGTGCATGGGACAGGGGGCAGTCTGGAAACACCATATATTTT
. TRBJ1-1 TRBV5-4 . CASSFDEAEIEAFF TGTGCCAGCAGCTTTGACGAGGCCGAGATAGAAGCTTTCTTT
. TRBJ1-1 TRBV5-4 . CASSLAPNTEAFF TGTGCCAGCAGCTTGGCTCCGAACACTGAAGCTTTCTTT
TRBD1 TRBJ1-4 TRBV7-9 . CASSPRDRVTKLFF TGTGCCAGCAGCCCCCGGGACAGGGTGACAAAACTGTTTTTT
TRBD1 TRBJ2-7 TRBV11-2 . CASSLDPGQGYEQYF TGTGCCAGCAGCTTAGATCCAGGACAGGGTTACGAGCAGTACTTC
TRBD2 TRBJ2-1 TRBV4-3 once CASSQDRGLAAYNEQFF TGCGCCAGCAGCCAAGATCGAGGGCTAGCGGCCTACAATGAGCAGTTCTTC
. TRBJ2-1 TRBV19 . CASSPLDGGNYNEQFF TGTGCCAGTAGTCCCCTGGACGGGGGAAACTACAATGAGCAGTTCTTC
. TRBJ1-4 TRBV7-9 . CAGQGRIRDEKLFF TGTGCCGGGCAGGGGCGGATTCGCGATGAAAAACTGTTTTTT
. TRBJ1-3 TRBV19 . CASSIFFPAGNTIYF TGTGCCAGTAGTATATTCTTCCCCGCTGGAAACACCATATATTTT